The rows below give T cell receptor beta chains drawn from one sample of a study of blood T cell repertoires in COVID-19. Assay used: immunoSEQ multiplex PCR; TCRdb lists only in-frame clones, some missing. The table has roughly 290,000 clones, about 80% seen once; the top ten hold approximately 15%. Sequencing was carried out using peripheral blood. These receptors were collected from a person aged 70 to 80 with COVID-19, enrolled during active disease. Each CDR3 is given with its conserved first and last residue. Each record gives: CDR3 DNA, CDR3 protein, J gene, V gene, clone size, D gene. D genes are given only for firm matches. Only some rows state a clone size, as once, few, many or a class for expanded clones.

CDR3 DNA: TGTGCCAGCAGCGGACAGGCGAGCTCCTATAATTCACCCCTCCACTTT
CDR3 protein: CASSGQASSYNSPLHF
J gene: TRBJ1-6
V gene: TRBV2
clone size: -
D gene: TRBD1

CDR3 DNA: TGTGCCAGCAGTTTCTCCCGTGTCACCGGGGAGCTGTTTTTT
CDR3 protein: CASSFSRVTGELFF
J gene: TRBJ2-2
V gene: TRBV6-5
clone size: -
D gene: -

CDR3 DNA: TGTGCCAGCCATGCCGGGGCAGGGGACTATGGCTACACCTTC
CDR3 protein: CASHAGAGDYGYTF
J gene: TRBJ1-2
V gene: TRBV28
clone size: -
D gene: -

CDR3 DNA: TGTGCCAGCAGCCCATCCCAGGGGGCCTACAATGAGCAGTTCTTC
CDR3 protein: CASSPSQGAYNEQFF
J gene: TRBJ2-1
V gene: TRBV7-3
clone size: once
D gene: TRBD1

CDR3 DNA: TGTGCCAGTAGCGTAGGACAGGGGATTTCGAATGAGCAGTTCTTC
CDR3 protein: CASSVGQGISNEQFF
J gene: TRBJ2-1
V gene: TRBV19
clone size: -
D gene: TRBD1

CDR3 DNA: TGCGCCAGCAGCCCCAGGACTAGCGGGGGGGGAGAGACCCAGTACTTC
CDR3 protein: CASSPRTSGGGETQYF
J gene: TRBJ2-5
V gene: TRBV5-1
clone size: -
D gene: TRBD2

CDR3 DNA: TGTGCCAGTAGACGGTTCTCTGGAAACACCATATATTTT
CDR3 protein: CASRRFSGNTIYF
J gene: TRBJ1-3
V gene: TRBV19
clone size: few
D gene: -

CDR3 DNA: TGTGCCACCAGCAGAGACAGGGGATCTGGAAACACCATATATTTT
CDR3 protein: CATSRDRGSGNTIYF
J gene: TRBJ1-3
V gene: TRBV15
clone size: few
D gene: -

CDR3 DNA: TGTGCCAGTTCAGGGGGCTTCAATTCACCCCTCCACTTT
CDR3 protein: CASSGGFNSPLHF
J gene: TRBJ1-6
V gene: TRBV6-4
clone size: -
D gene: TRBD1

CDR3 DNA: TGTGCCAGTAGTAAGTCGGTAGCGGGTTACTGGGTTACGCAGTATTTT
CDR3 protein: CASSKSVAGYWVTQYF
J gene: TRBJ2-3
V gene: TRBV19
clone size: -
D gene: TRBD2

CDR3 DNA: TGTGCCAGCAGCCAAAGTGACAGGGCTTCTGGTTCACCCCTCCACTTT
CDR3 protein: CASSQSDRASGSPLHF
J gene: TRBJ1-6
V gene: TRBV9
clone size: -
D gene: TRBD1

CDR3 DNA: TGTGCCATCAACCCCGCGGGACTAGCTGGCGAGCAGTACTTC
CDR3 protein: CAINPAGLAGEQYF
J gene: TRBJ2-7
V gene: TRBV10-3
clone size: -
D gene: TRBD2

CDR3 DNA: TGTGCCAGCAGAGCGACTAGCGGGAGGGCCGGGGAGCTGTTTTTT
CDR3 protein: CASRATSGRAGELFF
J gene: TRBJ2-2
V gene: TRBV3-1/TRBV3-2
clone size: -
D gene: TRBD2

CDR3 DNA: TGTGCCAGCAGCAGGGGACTAGCGGGAGGGGCCGGGGAGCTGTTTTTT
CDR3 protein: CASSRGLAGGAGELFF
J gene: TRBJ2-2
V gene: TRBV11-1
clone size: -
D gene: TRBD2

CDR3 DNA: TGTGCCAGCAGCAACGGACTAGCCGGGCATCGGTCCCAGTACTTC
CDR3 protein: CASSNGLAGHRSQYF
J gene: TRBJ2-5
V gene: TRBV11-3
clone size: -
D gene: TRBD2

CDR3 DNA: TGTGCCAGCAGGAGACGGAAAAGCGACCAAGAGACCCAGTACTTC
CDR3 protein: CASRRRKSDQETQYF
J gene: TRBJ2-5
V gene: TRBV7-7
clone size: -
D gene: -

CDR3 DNA: TGTGCCAGCAGCGCGGGACAGGGAGCTGGGGCCAACGTCCTGACTTTC
CDR3 protein: CASSAGQGAGANVLTF
J gene: TRBJ2-6
V gene: TRBV9
clone size: -
D gene: TRBD1

CDR3 DNA: TGTGCCAGCAGCCCAGACAGGGCGTATACTCAGCCCCAGCATTTT
CDR3 protein: CASSPDRAYTQPQHF
J gene: TRBJ1-5
V gene: TRBV7-2
clone size: -
D gene: TRBD1

CDR3 DNA: TGTGCCAGCAGCGTATCCCAGAATGGTTCACCCCTCCACTTT
CDR3 protein: CASSVSQNGSPLHF
J gene: TRBJ1-6
V gene: TRBV9
clone size: -
D gene: -

CDR3 DNA: TGTGCCAGCAGTTTATCGGGGACTAACACCATATATTTT
CDR3 protein: CASSLSGTNTIYF
J gene: TRBJ1-3
V gene: TRBV27
clone size: -
D gene: -

CDR3 DNA: TGTGCCAGCTCAACCCTCCAGACAGGGGAGGGGGGCTACGAGCAGTACTTC
CDR3 protein: CASSTLQTGEGGYEQYF
J gene: TRBJ2-7
V gene: TRBV18
clone size: -
D gene: -

CDR3 DNA: TGTGCCAGCAGTGAACCGGGACAGGGGGGGTCCTACGAGCAGTACTTC
CDR3 protein: CASSEPGQGGSYEQYF
J gene: TRBJ2-7
V gene: TRBV6-1
clone size: few
D gene: TRBD1

CDR3 DNA: TGCGCCAGCAGTGAGTCAAACAGAGACTATGGCTACACCTTC
CDR3 protein: CASSESNRDYGYTF
J gene: TRBJ1-2
V gene: TRBV10-1
clone size: -
D gene: -

CDR3 DNA: TGTGCCAGCATGTCCGGGACTGCACCCTACGAGCAGTACTTC
CDR3 protein: CASMSGTAPYEQYF
J gene: TRBJ2-7
V gene: TRBV6-5
clone size: -
D gene: -